The 17 T cell receptor beta chains below come from one sample, sequenced in a study of T-cell reconstitution after alpha-beta-depleted transplantation in children. Unique molecular identifiers featured in how the TCRbeta library was prepared. TCRdb reprocessed the PCR reads with MiXCR, giving one entry per CDR3 protein. The table includes approximately 230,000 distinct CDR3 sequences, roughly 24% detected once. Sequences were derived from PBMCs, sampled before TCRalphabeta/CD19-depleted stem cell transplant. Receptor source: a girl aged 2 to 9 with Fanconi anemia, due to receive a stem cell transplant.

V usage is TRBV20-1 and J usage is TRBJ2-1; 8 bases match TRBD1. Germline CDR1 DFQATT, CDR2 SNEGSKA (reference sequence). The J segment lost 1 base and the V segment lost 3 bases, leaving 5 bases of the junction unmatched. This CDR3 has 15 amino acids. The CDR3 region has the DNA TGCAGTGCTAGGGGGACAGGTCTTTCCTACAATGAGCAGTTCTTC. Its protein is CSARGTGLSYNEQFF.

There are a few counts of this clonotype. This chain links TRBV20-1 with TRBJ2-5; 8 bases align to TRBD2. The CDR3 totals 15 residues. Germline V gene data show CDR1 as DFQATT and CDR2 as SNEGSKA (reference sequence). The V segment lost 0 bases and the J segment 5 bases; nucleotides outside the gene matches: 8. The CDR3 loop reads CSAREYGRDSETQYF. CDR3 bases: TGCAGTGCTAGAGAGTACGGGAGGGATTCGGAGACCCAGTACTTC.

This chain links TRBV7-9 with TRBJ2-3; D call uncertain. CDR1 and CDR2 from the germline V gene are SEHNR and FQNEAQ (reference sequence). The CDR3 covers 13 residues. V lost 8 bases, J lost 5 bases, and 14 bases lay in between. CDR3 coding DNA: TGTGCCAGCTCCGATCTCAGTGGAGATACGCAGTATTTT. Translated: CASSDLSGDTQYF.

This clonotype has a handful of counts. V and J are TRBV18 and TRBJ2-3; D perhaps matches TRBD2 (6 bases). The CDR3 is 13 residues long. Germline-derived CDR1 and CDR2 are KGHSH and LQKENI. V lost 8 bases, J lost 0 bases, and 9 bases lay in between. The CDR3 is CASPGTSTDTQYF. The CDR3 DNA is TGTGCCAGCCCCGGGACTAGCACAGATACGCAGTATTTT.

The chain is built from TRBV7-2 and TRBJ2-7; 7 positions match TRBD2. The CDR3 totals 15 residues. CDR1 is SGHTA, CDR2 FQGNSA, per germline. V shed 1 base, J shed 2 bases, and the junction held 5 bases outside the gene matches. The CDR3 spells CASSLGLAETYEQYF. Written as DNA, the CDR3 is TGTGCCAGCAGCTTAGGGCTAGCGGAAACCTACGAGCAGTACTTC.

J is TRBJ1-1 and V is TRBV29-1; D ambiguous. The V and J ends lost 4 bases and 0 bases respectively, with 9 bases between them. Germline V gene lookup returns CDR1 SQVTM and CDR2 ANQGSEA. The CDR3 has 13 amino acids. The CDR3 sequence: CSVVRVLNTEAFF. The CDR3 nucleotides read TGCAGCGTTGTTAGGGTCCTGAACACTGAAGCTTTCTTT.

This clonotype has at least ten counts. For the CDR3, the DNA is TGCAGCGTTGCGGGAGACTACAATGAGCAGTTCTTC. Residues: CSVAGDYNEQFF. This chain uses TRBV29-1 with TRBJ2-1, with D possibly matching TRBD2 (6 bases). CDR3 length: 12 amino acids. Germline CDR1 reads SQVTM; CDR2 reads ANQGSEA. V was clipped by 4 bases and J by 3 bases, with 7 bases between them.

This clonotype was recorded a few times. The J gene is TRBJ2-3, the V gene TRBV20-1; D remains ambiguous. Trimming took 1 base from V and 1 from J, leaving 15 bases between them. Looked up from germline, CDR1 is DFQATT and CDR2 is SNEGSKA (reference sequence). The length of the CDR3 is 16 residues. The CDR3 loop reads CSARVSQDIRTDTQYF. The CDR3 DNA follows: TGCAGTGCTAGAGTGAGCCAAGATATTCGCACAGATACGCAGTATTTT.

The V gene is TRBV5-1, the J gene TRBJ2-7; 7 bases agree with TRBD2. The CDR3 sequence is 14 residues long. The J segment lost 6 bases and the V segment lost 2 bases, leaving 8 bases of the junction unmatched. Per the germline V gene, CDR1 is SGHRS and CDR2 is YFSETQ. CDR3 sequence reads: CASSFGLDPREQYF. The CDR3 DNA sequence: TGCGCCAGCAGCTTCGGACTAGACCCTCGCGAGCAGTACTTC.

The V and J genes are TRBV5-1 and TRBJ1-1; D is perhaps TRBD1 (5 bases). The CDR3 has 13 residues. Trimming pared 4 bases from V and 7 bases from J, leaving 14 bases between. Germline assignment: CDR1 SGHRS and CDR2 YFSETQ. Written as DNA, the CDR3 is TGCGCCAGCAGCACCAGGGTATTAGGTGAAGCTTTCTTT. Its translation: CASSTRVLGEAFF.

This rearrangement joins TRBV6-5 to TRBJ2-7, with D tentatively TRBD1 (5 bases). Germline CDR1 is MNHEY and CDR2 is SVGAGI. This CDR3 contains 13 residues. Trimming left V 2 bases short and J 6 bases short, with 11 bases between. The DNA for the CDR3 is TGTGCCAGCAGTTACCGAAGACAGACCGAGCAGTACTTC. Its translation is CASSYRRQTEQYF.

The V call is TRBV15, the J call TRBJ1-5; weak D call: TRBD1 (5 bases). This CDR3 comprises 17 residues. The V end lost 0 bases, the J end lost 9 bases, and 21 bases lay between the germline ends. Germline V gene data show CDR1 as LNHNV and CDR2 as YYDKDF (reference sequence). The CDR3 protein is CATSRDPRDGLRRPQHF. CDR3 sequence (DNA): TGTGCCACCAGCAGAGATCCTCGGGACGGCCTGAGGCGGCCCCAGCATTTT. The entire variable domain, with the rest obtained from reference TRBV15 and TRBJ1-5, is as follows: DAMVIQNPRYQVTQFGKPVTLSCSQTLNHNVMYWYQQKSSQAPKLLFHYYDKDFNNEADTPDNFQSRRPNTSFCFLDIRSPGLGDTAMYLCATSRDPRDGLRRPQHFGDGTRLSIL.

Many counts were recorded for this clonotype. The chain links TRBV29-1 to TRBJ2-5; 10 bases agree with TRBD1. The V gene end was trimmed by 5 bases and the J gene end by 3 bases; junction bases not matched to a gene: 3. Germline CDR1 reads SQVTM; CDR2 reads ANQGSEA. The CDR3 has 13 residues. CDR3 nucleotides: TGCAGCGTTAGACAGGGGGCGGAAGAGACCCAGTACTTC. Encoded protein: CSVRQGAEETQYF.

This sequence joins TRBV27 and TRBJ2-1; 9 bases fit TRBD2. Germline CDR1 reads MNHEY; CDR2 reads SMNVEV (reference sequence). This CDR3 comprises 16 residues. With 3 bases clipped from V and 3 bases from J, the junction kept 6 bases outside the gene matches. The CDR3: CASSLVGGRVYNEQFF. CDR3 sequence (DNA): TGTGCCAGCAGTTTGGTCGGCGGGAGGGTCTACAATGAGCAGTTCTTC.

The chain joins TRBV4-2 to TRBJ2-3, with D uncertain. The CDR3 extends over 13 amino acids. Per germline, CDR1 LGHNA and CDR2 YNFKEQ. V lost 5 bases to trimming and J lost 5 bases, with 11 bases between them. The CDR3 loop reads CASSYTPGDTQYF. The CDR3 bases are TGTGCCAGCAGCTACACCCCGGGAGATACGCAGTATTTT.

This clonotype was found many times. The chain couples TRBV20-1 to TRBJ1-1; D is possibly TRBD1 (5 bases). This CDR3 has 14 residues. Germline V gene sequence: CDR1 DFQATT, CDR2 SNEGSKA (reference sequence). The germline V and J ends were trimmed by 3 bases and 1 base, with 12 bases remaining between them. CDR3 sequence (DNA): TGCAGTGCTAGGGATTCGACAGCGAACACTGAAGCTTTCTTT. Encoded protein: CSARDSTANTEAFF.

This clonotype was detected many times. The genes are TRBV5-1 and TRBJ2-7; either TRBD1 or TRBD2 may fit D (5 bases each). The CDR3 is 16 residues long. The V gene lost 7 bases and the J gene lost 1 base, with 21 bases spanning the gap. Germline V gene sequence: CDR1 SGHRS, CDR2 YFSETQ. This CDR3 reads CASPRTGTQDSYEQYF. DNA of the CDR3: TGCGCCAGCCCGAGAACCGGGACCCAGGATTCCTACGAGCAGTACTTC.